This T cell receptor beta chain was obtained from a study of cytomegalovirus exposure and HLA in healthy donors. The trim removed 6 bases at V and 2 bases at J, leaving 6 bases unmatched. The length of the CDR3 is 15 residues. The germline V gene encodes CDR1 SNHLY and CDR2 FYNNEI. The PCR had 60 Vbeta and 13 Jbeta primers. Profiling relied on immunoSEQ multiplex PCR, and the TCRdb table lists in-frame clones only, not all of them. The sample lists 100,000 to 140,000 clones, 81% occurring once. This chain uses TRBV2 with TRBJ2-2, with 7 bases fitting TRBD1. This TCR was sampled from a young man in good health and CMV-seronegative. The sequencing sample was made of PBMCs. The CDR3 region is CASRYGTVNTGELFF. As DNA, the CDR3 is TGTGCCAGCAGATATGGGACAGTTAACACCGGGGAGCTGTTTTTT.